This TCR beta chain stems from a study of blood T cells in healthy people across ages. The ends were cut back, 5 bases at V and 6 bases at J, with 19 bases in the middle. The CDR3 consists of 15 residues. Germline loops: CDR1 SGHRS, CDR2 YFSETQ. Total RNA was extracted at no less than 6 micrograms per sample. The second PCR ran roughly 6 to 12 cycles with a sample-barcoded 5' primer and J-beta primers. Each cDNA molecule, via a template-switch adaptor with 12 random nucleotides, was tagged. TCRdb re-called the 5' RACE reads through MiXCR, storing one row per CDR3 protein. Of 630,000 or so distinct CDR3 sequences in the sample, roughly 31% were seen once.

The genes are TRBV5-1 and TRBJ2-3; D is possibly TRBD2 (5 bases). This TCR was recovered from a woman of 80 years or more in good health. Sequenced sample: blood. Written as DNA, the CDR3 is TGCGCCAGCAGGAGGGTGTTAGGCCTCCCGGATACGCAGTATTTT. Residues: CASRRVLGLPDTQYF.